This passage covers 22 T cell receptor beta chains from one sample sequenced in a study of identical twins' blood T cells. MiXCR was run by TCRdb on the 5' RACE reads, yielding one entry per CDR3 protein. The sample consists of hundreds of thousands of distinct CDR3 sequences, about 28% of them appearing once. The sequencing input was PBMCs. The receptors come from a woman aged 18 to 55 in good health.

This clonotype was seen only a few times. The rearrangement uses TRBV19 and TRBJ2-1; the D gene is possibly TRBD2 (6 bases). The germline CDR1 and CDR2 sequences are LNHDA and SQIVND (reference sequence). The CDR3 contains 17 residues. The V end was cut by 5 bases, the J end by 0 bases, with 17 bases between. The chain's CDR3 is CASSYYEGGASYNEQFF. As DNA, the CDR3 is TGTGCCAGTAGTTATTACGAGGGCGGGGCCTCCTACAATGAGCAGTTCTTC.

The chain carries TRBV20-1 and TRBJ1-4, with D perhaps matching TRBD1 (5 bases). The V and J ends lost 4 bases and 0 bases respectively, with 9 bases between them. CDR3 length: 14 amino acids. In germline, CDR1 is DFQATT, CDR2 SNEGSKA (reference sequence). CDR3 region: CSAKEGTTNEKLFF. For the CDR3, the DNA is TGCAGTGCTAAGGAGGGGACAACTAATGAAAAACTGTTTTTT.

This chain links TRBV11-3 with TRBJ2-2; D not certain. This CDR3 contains 13 residues. Germline V lookup: CDR1 SGHNT, CDR2 YENEEA. Trimming shortened V by 0 bases and J by 7 bases, and 6 bases separated the two germline ends. This chain's CDR3 is CASSLEGIGELFF. CDR3 coding DNA: TGTGCCAGCAGCTTAGAAGGGATCGGGGAGCTGTTTTTT.

This chain joins TRBV13 and TRBJ2-5; D remains unclear. The germline V gene encodes CDR1 PRHDT and CDR2 FYEKMQ (reference sequence). The length of the CDR3 is 14 residues. Trimming left V 7 bases short and J 5 bases short, with 17 bases between. The CDR3 DNA reads TGTGCCAGCATCTCCTCGATAGAGCCGGAGACCCAGTACTTC. This gives the protein CASISSIEPETQYF.

The chain carries TRBV12-5 and TRBJ1-1; D unresolved. From germline, CDR1 is LGHNT and CDR2 FRNRAP. Deletions cut 3 bases from V and 8 bases from J, with 4 bases between. This CDR3 is 10 amino acids long. CDR3 sequence reads: CASGLGEAFF. DNA for the CDR3: TGTGCTAGTGGTTTAGGAGAAGCTTTCTTT.

The chain couples TRBV4-2 to TRBJ2-1; 11 bases fit TRBD2. The germline CDR1 and CDR2 sequences are LGHNA and YNFKEQ. After removal of 1 base from V and 5 bases from J, the junction contained 1 base not matched to a gene. The length of the CDR3 is 15 residues. DNA for the CDR3: TGTGCCAGCAGCCAAGGACTAGCGGGAAACAATGAGCAGTTCTTC. Residues: CASSQGLAGNNEQFF.

This clonotype was observed a handful of times. The rearrangement joins TRBV3-1 to TRBJ2-7; no definite D call. Germline V gives CDR1 LGHDT, CDR2 YNNKEL (reference sequence). This CDR3 spans 12 amino acids. V was shortened by 4 bases and J by 7 bases, with 11 bases between the two germline ends. For the CDR3, the DNA is TGTGCCAGCAGCCCTCACCAGCGTGAGCAGTACTTC. Protein product: CASSPHQREQYF.

This clonotype was seen more than once but under ten times. This rearrangement joins TRBV3-1 to TRBJ2-4, with D unresolved. Trimming pared 3 bases from V and 9 bases from J, leaving 9 bases between. This CDR3 has 12 amino acids. In germline, CDR1 is LGHDT, CDR2 YNNKEL (reference sequence). The CDR3 DNA sequence: TGTGCCAGCAGCCAGGGAAGGGTCATTCAGTACTTC. Protein: CASSQGRVIQYF.

This clonotype showed up just a few times. This sequence joins TRBV20-1 and TRBJ1-1; 7 bases match TRBD1. CDR1 is DFQATT, CDR2 SNEGSKA, per germline (reference sequence). Unmatched junction bases numbered 6, after V lost 0 bases and J lost 2 bases. The CDR3 covers 15 residues. In DNA, the CDR3 is TGCAGTGCTAGAGATCCTCGGACAGGAAACACTGAAGCTTTCTTT. This gives the protein CSARDPRTGNTEAFF.

The chain uses TRBV20-1 and TRBJ1-2; 9 positions match TRBD1. This CDR3 is built from 14 residues. Germline-derived CDR1 and CDR2 are DFQATT and SNEGSKA (reference sequence). V shed 5 bases and J 6 bases; nucleotides not matched to a gene: 10. The CDR3 loop is CSADRTGALDGYTF. Written as DNA, the CDR3 is TGCAGTGCTGACCGGACAGGGGCCCTGGATGGCTACACCTTC.

The chain uses TRBV7-9 and TRBJ1-1; D gene uncertain. The germline V gene encodes CDR1 SEHNR and CDR2 FQNEAQ (reference sequence). The CDR3 spans 14 residues. The V and J ends lost 3 bases and 1 base respectively, with 9 bases between them. CDR3 DNA sequence: TGTGCCAGCAGCTTGGCCCGGAAGAACACTGAAGCTTTCTTT. Amino acid sequence: CASSLARKNTEAFF. Combining the CDR3 with reference TRBV7-9 and TRBJ1-1 gives the whole variable domain DTGVSQNPRHKITKRGQNVTFRCDPISEHNRLYWYRQTLGQGPEFLTYFQNEAQLEKSRLLSDRFSAERPKGSFSTLEIQRTEQGDSAMYLCASSLARKNTEAFFGQGTRLTVV.

This clonotype was counted at least ten times. The chain joins TRBV5-1 to TRBJ1-3, with no clear D. The V gene's germline CDR1 is SGHRS and CDR2 YFSETQ. Trimming cost V 0 bases and J 0 bases, with 10 bases left between them. The CDR3 is 16 residues long. The CDR3 loop is CASSLAGTNSGNTIYF. For the CDR3, the DNA is TGCGCCAGCAGCTTGGCCGGCACCAACTCTGGAAACACCATATATTTT. The full variable domain, rest sourced from reference TRBV5-1 and TRBJ1-3, is KAGVTQTPRYLIKTRGQQVTLSCSPISGHRSVSWYQQTPGQGLQFLFEYFSETQRNKGNFPGRFSGRQFSNSRSEMNVSTLELGDSALYLCASSLAGTNSGNTIYFGEGSWLTVV.

There are a few counts of this clonotype. CDR3 coding DNA: TGTGCCAGCACCTCGGCCGATACGCAGTATTTT. Its protein product is CASTSADTQYF. The V call is TRBV7-6, the J call TRBJ2-3, with no clear D. Germline values: CDR1 SGHVS, CDR2 FNYEAQ. CDR3 size: 11 residues. Trimming shortened V by 7 bases and J by 6 bases, and 8 bases separated the two germline ends.

This clonotype has a handful of counts. The chain recombines TRBV29-1 with TRBJ2-4, with 7 positions matching TRBD2. V lost 3 bases to trimming and J lost 2 bases; unmatched junction nucleotides: 1. In germline, CDR1 is SQVTM, CDR2 ANQGSEA. The CDR3 length is 13 residues. The chain's CDR3 is CSVDGGTKNIQYF. DNA for the CDR3: TGCAGCGTTGACGGGGGGACCAAAAACATTCAGTACTTC. Filled out from reference TRBV29-1 and TRBJ2-4, the complete variable domain reads SAVISQKPSRDICQRGTSLTIQCQVDSQVTMMFWYRQQPGQSLTLIATANQGSEATYESGFVIDKFPISRPNLTFSTLTVSNMSPEDSSIYLCSVDGGTKNIQYFGAGTRLSVL.

For the CDR3, the DNA is TGCAGCGTTGAAAAAGGACTGAACACTGAAGCTTTCTTT. It codes for CSVEKGLNTEAFF. The chain links TRBV29-1 to TRBJ1-1; D gene unclear. V was cut by 2 bases and J by 0 bases, with 7 bases left in between. Germline-derived CDR1 and CDR2 are SQVTM and ANQGSEA. The CDR3 is made up of 13 amino acids.

In this sample, this clonotype turned up a few times. The CDR3: CASSAHPDNSPLHF. In nucleotides, the CDR3 is TGTGCCAGCAGCGCACACCCAGATAATTCACCCCTCCACTTT. V and J are TRBV6-4 and TRBJ1-6, with D uncertain. CDR3 length: 14 amino acids. Trimming left V 6 bases short and J 5 bases short, with 11 bases between. Germline V CDR1 and CDR2: MRHNA, SNTAGT.

A word on this clonotype: This may be a read error, as it is one base from a much larger clone. The rearrangement joins TRBV21-1 to TRBJ1-6. TRBV21-1 is labeled a pseudogene. This CDR3 spans 14 amino acids. CDR3 loop: CASSKSRRNSPLHF. The CDR3 nucleotides are TGTGCCAGCAGCAAATCGCGGAGAAATTCACCCCTCCACTTT.

Here the CDR3 reads CASSETGGEAFF. CDR3 coding DNA: TGTGCCAGCAGTGAAACAGGGGGGGAAGCTTTCTTT. The chain employs TRBV6-1 and TRBJ1-1; 8 positions match TRBD1. Germline V gives CDR1 MNHNS, CDR2 SASEGT. V shed 2 bases, J shed 8 bases, and the junction held 1 base outside the gene matches. The CDR3 contains 12 residues.

In its sample, this clonotype was seen a few times. The V gene is TRBV27, the J gene TRBJ2-7; D is unclear. The CDR3 is 11 residues long. Germline-derived CDR1 and CDR2 are MNHEY and SMNVEV (reference sequence). V was shortened by 7 bases and J by 3 bases, with 7 bases between the two germline ends. Here the CDR3 reads CASKSYYEQYF. CDR3 sequence (DNA): TGTGCCAGCAAATCATACTACGAGCAGTACTTC.

The chain employs TRBV6-4 and TRBJ2-1; 7 bases agree with TRBD2. Germline values: CDR1 MRHNA, CDR2 SNTAGT. V was pared by 2 bases and J by 6 bases, with 1 base of the junction left unmatched. The CDR3 spans 13 residues. CDR3 in DNA: TGTGCCAGCAGTGACCGGACTAGCAATGAGCAGTTCTTC. Its protein product is CASSDRTSNEQFF.

This clonotype was observed a handful of times. The chain recombines TRBV10-1 with TRBJ2-7; no firm D call. Germline V gene lookup returns CDR1 WNHNN and CDR2 SYGVQD (reference sequence). The CDR3 loop spans 13 amino acids. V was trimmed by 2 bases and J by 2 bases, leaving 7 bases between them. This chain's CDR3 is CASSEDLTYEQYF. CDR3 in DNA: TGCGCCAGCAGTGAGGACCTCACCTACGAGCAGTACTTC.

This clonotype was recorded a few times. The rearrangement links TRBV20-1 to TRBJ2-1, with TRBD2 matching over 13 bases. This CDR3 spans 16 amino acids. The V gene end was trimmed by 0 bases and the J gene end by 6 bases; junction bases not matched to a gene: 5. The germline CDR1 and CDR2 sequences are DFQATT and SNEGSKA (reference sequence). The CDR3 reads CSARDRLAGGLNEQFF. The CDR3 DNA is TGCAGTGCTAGAGATCGACTAGCGGGAGGTCTCAATGAGCAGTTCTTC.